This T cell receptor beta chain was identified in a study of shared clonotypes between healthy human individuals. Study outcomes and limitations: Among donors, clonotype sharing was expected to be affected by sequencing depth.

As regards this clone: Its antigen is undetermined.

The authors divided CD4+ cells into CD45RA+ naive and CD45RA-negative memory subsets. Profiled with immunoSEQ multiplex PCR; TCRdb holds only in-frame clones, not every one. The sample shows over a million clones, roughly 96% of them seen only once. This receptor was taken from a man aged 25 to 40 in good health. The source material was naive CD4+ T cells sorted from blood. Described subset: CD45RA+ positively selected.

In nucleotides, the CDR3 is TGTGCCAGCAGCCCCCGTGAGCGGGTAAACTACAATGAGCAGTTCTTC. Protein sequence: CASSPRERVNYNEQFF. The genes are TRBV13 and TRBJ2-1; D is perhaps TRBD2 (6 bases). The CDR3 extends over 16 amino acids. The V end was cut by 5 bases, the J end by 3 bases, with 17 bases between. Germline V lookup: CDR1 PRHDT, CDR2 FYEKMQ (reference sequence).